This T cell receptor (beta chain) stems from a study of cytomegalovirus exposure and HLA in healthy donors (dated by TCRdb to 2016 to 2017). In terms of the full investigation: According to an earlier analysis of several hundred of the donors, roughly 180 million T cells yielded over 100 million unique TCR beta sequences and about 300 Gb of sequence data. Every discovery cohort repertoire had been produced on one sequencing platform. Class I and class II HLA loci were covered by the typing at four-digit resolution. In the later analysis, no new phenotypic data were used to find candidate immune exposures; instead, reliance was placed on TCR beta sequences and their occurrence across donors. Among a few hundred genotyped donors of the cohort, an average of roughly 240,000 unique TCR beta nucleotide sequences were sequenced per donor, 15% to 20% of them non-productive. Typing coverage varied by locus: roughly 629-640 donors for A, B, C, DRB1 and DQB1; approximately 500 for DQA1; approximately 570 for DPA1; roughly 450 for DPB1. To study patterns of TCR occurrence, a later analysis re-analyzed previously published TCR beta repertoires from several hundred donors and added high-resolution HLA genotyping. Donor age, sex, ethnicity and CMV serostatus were compiled alongside the repertoire data. In a later genetic analysis, genome-wide SNP genotypes for about three fifths of the roughly 670 donors were used, and that subset was treated as a discovery cohort. Roughly 5 DR-DQ haplotypes were handled as single units for association and clustering, since linkage in the cohort was strong. An early release covering over 500 HLA-typed donors comprised about 300 gigabases of sequencing data and around 86 million unique TCR sequences. The study used immunosequencing to profile the T cell repertoires of approximately 630 subjects and linked those repertoires to cytomegalovirus serostatus. Of the roughly 390 genotyped donors, roughly 76% were placed in the genetic ancestry cluster associated with self-reported Caucasian donors. An earlier analysis of several hundred of the donors applied high-throughput TCR beta sequencing to assess whether each TCR beta V gene segment acted as functional or pseudogenic. The aim of the study was to test whether cataloging public T cell receptors could identify signatures of past pathogen exposure. In addition to the first cohort of hundreds of subjects, a separate validation cohort of 120 different subjects was used. To predict cytomegalovirus infection status, the study combined high-throughput TCR immunosequencing, statistical association of individual TCRs with disease status, and machine learning.

Turning to this clone: No cognate antigen has been identified for it. Base qualities are missing; no much larger clone stands one base away.

Libraries came from the immunoSEQ multiplex PCR assay. A mixture of 60 forward primers for TCR Vbeta segments and 13 reverse primers for TCR Jbeta segments was used in the multiplex PCR. Amplification of the CDR3 region of rearranged TCR beta genes was performed with a multiplex PCR assay on genomic DNA. On the Illumina HiSeq System, the amplified TCR beta libraries were sequenced as 87-base-pair reads. Under the source paper's analysis protocol: In a later analysis, 80 million or so unique TCR beta chains were counted across the roughly 700 repertoires, and some 10 million of these chains were shared by at least two donors. A nearest-neighbor algorithm error-corrected the raw reads and collapsed the reads into unique sequences, merging closely related sequences to remove PCR and sequencing errors. V, D and J gene segments were assigned by aligning CDR3 sequences to IMGT reference sequences. For a sequence to be retained, at least a six-nucleotide match to both a V gene segment and a J gene segment was required. Rearrangements were classified as productive when the CDR3 lacked stop codons and remained in frame with V and J, and all other rearrangements were classified as non-productive. CDR3 was defined by IMGT convention, running from the second conserved V-encoded cysteine to the conserved J-encoded phenylalanine. The earlier analysis of about 570 of the donors excluded any sequence lacking an unambiguous match to a single V gene segment. In an earlier analysis of approximately 560 of the donors, a V segment was called functional when productive rearrangements were above 56.7%, and segregating when the standard deviation between donors exceeded 5%. A statistical classification framework was built to diagnose cytomegalovirus status from the catalog of TCR beta chain sequences. V and J gene assignment, in a later analysis, came from comparing TCR nucleotide sequences with IMGT/GENE-DB human TR gene sequences. The TCRdist pipeline was used in a later analysis to assign CDR3 sequences and most-parsimonious VDJ recombination scenarios. A later analysis defined each TCR beta chain by its CDR3 amino acid sequence plus V-gene family, and excluded reads lacking a unique V-gene family. In a later analysis, 500 to 700 highly shared, low-generation-probability nucleotide sequences were removed to address suspected cross-contamination and a sequencing artifact. In a later analysis, a clonal expansion index for each public chain was calculated from normalized within-repertoire ranks of inferred template counts. In a later analysis, generation probabilities were computed with a VDJ recombination model fitted to out-of-frame rearrangements, and the resulting probabilities were checked against IGoR. Hypergeometric tests were used in a later analysis to score TCR-TCR, TCR-HLA and TCR-CMV co-occurrence, with a repertoire-size bias correction applied to the TCR pairs. A later analysis estimated false discovery rates by permuting HLA or CMV assignments 20 times. A later analysis grouped co-occurring TCRs with DBSCAN, adding TCRdist sequence similarity when clustering within HLA-allele-positive subsets. For co-occurrence clustering, repertoires with fewer than 30,000 or more than 120,000 public chains were excluded, along with four or five repertoires with anomalous nucleotide sharing. This immuneACCESS table, as held by TCRdb, lists in-frame sequences with V and J called but not all clones. Of the missing ones, under half trace to an unresolved V gene in checked studies; the others have no known cause. V and J calls and clone size come straight from that table; D and trimming were deduced from the DNA. This sample lists about 160,000 clones; roughly 80% were detected once. The ten largest make up 2.4% of the sample.

V was cut back by 4 bases and J by 3 bases, leaving a gap of 13 bases between them. CDR1 and CDR2 were assigned from the germline V gene as SGHRS and YFSETQ. The CDR3 runs 14 amino acids, cysteine and phenylalanine included. The read is trimmed to its CDR3 DNA, 42 bases read in frame from base 1. The cohort comprised 710 or so healthy bone marrow donors. At the time of sampling, every cohort member was nominally healthy, though immune exposures that went unrecorded were likely present. The donor was CMV seronegative and belonged to the group of 380 or so seronegative cohort members. A peripheral blood sample was provided by each donor, and peripheral blood mononuclear cells were used for TCR beta sequencing. The Qiagen DNeasy Blood Extraction Kit was used to extract genomic DNA from the blood cell samples. Findings and caveats that apply to the study as a whole: This cohort had only TCR beta chains sequenced, and the lack of alpha or paired-chain data limited which features could be detected. The classifier was reported to diagnose cytomegalovirus status with high specificity and sensitivity in both the original and validation cohorts. In a later analysis, most CMV-associated TCR beta chains were found to appear HLA-restricted, with HLA associations seemingly driven largely by CMV exposure. The sequencing pipeline was judged likely to have produced a cluster of highly shared sequence variants as a technical artifact. A further reported finding was that TCR beta sequences accurately predicted the HLA-A and HLA-B alleles for most subjects in the first cohort. In a later genetic analysis, a missense DCLRE1C variant was associated with V-gene and J-gene trimming of TCR beta chains, and the association was replicated in an independent cohort. An earlier analysis of approximately 570 of the donors showed that most TCR beta V segments appeared in productive rearrangements either about 90% or about 30% of the time, which broadly matched IMGT annotations. At a false discovery rate of 0.05, a later analysis linked 15,000 to 20,000 TCR beta sequences to specific HLA alleles. The 87-base-pair reads could not distinguish some IMGT-functional V segments, including TRBV6-2 and TRBV6-3, so those segments were excluded. When HLA alleles, especially DR and DQ, strongly co-occurred, attributing TCR associations to individual alleles was difficult. A total of 150 to 200 TCR beta chains were listed by the study as associated with cytomegalovirus. Several of the top co-occurrence clusters appeared to be linked to parvovirus B19, influenza, CMV and Epstein-Barr virus, according to a later analysis. Correlated functional status among segregating V segments might reflect linkage disequilibrium, but an unknown experimental factor could not be ruled out. Compared with equally common non-associated chains, HLA-associated TCR beta chains in a later analysis were more clonally expanded and had lower generation probabilities. Three of the identified cytomegalovirus-associated TCR beta chains were confirmed in vitro to be specific for cytomegalovirus antigens. Because some donors lacked HLA typing at each locus, the association tests relied only on the typed subset. According to a later analysis, TCR association rates differed among HLA loci, with DRB1 alleles showing the most associated TCRs and HLA-C alleles showing the fewest. According to a later genetic analysis, donors in an Asian-associated ancestry cluster had fewer N-insertions in productive TCRs than the roughly 670-donor mean. The authors suggested that the approach could potentially be extended to other disease states and immunological phenotypes. The only immune exposure information available for the cohort was CMV serostatus. Sequencing depth was assumed to be roughly uniform across donors in the presence/absence analyses, though that assumption may not hold. Most TCR sequences were observed very rarely across donors, whereas some public TCRs were present in many individuals. The earlier analysis of fewer than 750 of the donors excluded about 16 rarely observed V segments, including chromosome 9 orphons, because counts were too low.

The receptor chain draws on TRBV5-1 and TRBJ1-1; there is no confident call for the D gene. Material: PBMCs. This TCR was recovered from a male donor in good health and CMV-seronegative. CDR3 reads: CASSRLNLDTEAFF. The sequenced DNA is TGCGCCAGCAGCCGACTGAATTTGGACACTGAAGCTTTCTTT.